This T cell receptor beta chain was documented in a study of cytomegalovirus exposure and HLA in healthy donors. Researchers ran the PCR with 60 Vbeta and 13 Jbeta primers. Profiled with immunoSEQ multiplex PCR; TCRdb holds only in-frame clones, not every one. Among over 110,000 clones, around 80% were seen once, and the ten largest hold just over 4.5%. Germline CDR1 is SGHRS and CDR2 is YFSETQ. The CDR3 sequence is 15 residues long. V trimming: 0 bases; J trimming: 10 bases; junction bases outside the gene matches: 7. The genes are TRBV5-1 and TRBJ1-6, with TRBD1 matching 7 bases. Sequenced input: PBMCs. This sequence originates from a man aged 35 to 55 in good health and CMV-seronegative. The CDR3 nucleotides are TGCGCCAGCAGCTTGGGGGGGCAGGGGGGATCACCCCTCCACTTT. Translation: CASSLGGQGGSPLHF.